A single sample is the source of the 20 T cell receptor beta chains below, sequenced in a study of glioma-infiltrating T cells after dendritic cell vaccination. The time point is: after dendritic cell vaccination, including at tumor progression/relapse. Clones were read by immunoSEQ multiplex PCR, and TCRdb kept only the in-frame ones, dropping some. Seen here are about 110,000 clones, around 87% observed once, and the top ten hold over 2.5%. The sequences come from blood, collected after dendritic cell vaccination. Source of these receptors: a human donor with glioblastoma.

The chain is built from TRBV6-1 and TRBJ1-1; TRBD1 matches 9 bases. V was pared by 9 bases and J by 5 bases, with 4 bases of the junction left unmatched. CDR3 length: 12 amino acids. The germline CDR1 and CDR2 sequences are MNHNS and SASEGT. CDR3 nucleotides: TGTGCCAGTAAGGGACAGGGTACTGAAGCTTTCTTT. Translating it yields CASKGQGTEAFF.

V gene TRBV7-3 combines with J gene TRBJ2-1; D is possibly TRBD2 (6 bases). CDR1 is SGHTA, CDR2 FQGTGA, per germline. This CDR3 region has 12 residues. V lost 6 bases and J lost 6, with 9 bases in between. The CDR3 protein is CASSRGTNEQFF. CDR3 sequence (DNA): TGTGCCAGCAGTCGGGGGACCAATGAGCAGTTCTTC.

The DNA of the CDR3 is TGTGCCAGCAGTCTAGGAACCAATCAGCCCCAGCATTTT. It translates to CASSLGTNQPQHF. The gene calls are TRBV2 and TRBJ1-5; D unresolved. Trimming took 5 bases from V and 3 from J, leaving 8 bases between them. The CDR3 is made up of 13 amino acids. The germline V gene encodes CDR1 SNHLY and CDR2 FYNNEI.

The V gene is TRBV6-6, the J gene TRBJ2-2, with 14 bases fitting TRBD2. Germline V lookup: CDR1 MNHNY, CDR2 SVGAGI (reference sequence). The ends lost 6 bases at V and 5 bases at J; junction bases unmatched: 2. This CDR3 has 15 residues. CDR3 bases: TGTGCCAGCAGCTGGACTAGCGGGGGGACCGGGGAGCTGTTTTTT. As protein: CASSWTSGGTGELFF.

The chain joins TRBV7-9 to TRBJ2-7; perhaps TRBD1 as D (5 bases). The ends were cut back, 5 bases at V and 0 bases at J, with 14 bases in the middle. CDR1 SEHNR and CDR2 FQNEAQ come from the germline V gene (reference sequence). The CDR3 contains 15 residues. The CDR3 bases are TGTGCCAGCAGCGCAGGGATCCTGAGCTCCTACGAGCAGTACTTC. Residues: CASSAGILSSYEQYF. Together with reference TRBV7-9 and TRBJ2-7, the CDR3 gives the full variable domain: DTGVSQNPRHKITKRGQNVTFRCDPISEHNRLYWYRQTLGQGPEFLTYFQNEAQLEKSRLLSDRFSAERPKGSFSTLEIQRTEQGDSAMYLCASSAGILSSYEQYFGPGTRLTVT.

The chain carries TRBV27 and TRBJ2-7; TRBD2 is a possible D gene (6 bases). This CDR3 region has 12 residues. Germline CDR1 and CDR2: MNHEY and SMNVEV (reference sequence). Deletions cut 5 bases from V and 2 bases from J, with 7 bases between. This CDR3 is CASSGGTYEQYF. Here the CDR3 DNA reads TGTGCCAGCAGTGGGGGGACCTACGAGCAGTACTTC.

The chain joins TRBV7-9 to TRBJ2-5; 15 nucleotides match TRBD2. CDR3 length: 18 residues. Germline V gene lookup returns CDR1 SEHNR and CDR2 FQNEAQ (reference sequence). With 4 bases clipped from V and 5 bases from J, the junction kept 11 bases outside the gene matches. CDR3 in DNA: TGTGCCAGCAGCTCCTGGACTAGCGGGAGGGTGTTGTGGGAGACCCAGTACTTC. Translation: CASSSWTSGRVLWETQYF.

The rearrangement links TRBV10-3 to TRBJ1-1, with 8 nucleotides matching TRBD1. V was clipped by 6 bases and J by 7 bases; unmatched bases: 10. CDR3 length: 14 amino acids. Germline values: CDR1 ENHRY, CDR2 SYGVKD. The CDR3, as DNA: TGTGCCATCAGGCGCCAGGACAGGGCCGATGAAGCTTTCTTT. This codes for CAIRRQDRADEAFF.

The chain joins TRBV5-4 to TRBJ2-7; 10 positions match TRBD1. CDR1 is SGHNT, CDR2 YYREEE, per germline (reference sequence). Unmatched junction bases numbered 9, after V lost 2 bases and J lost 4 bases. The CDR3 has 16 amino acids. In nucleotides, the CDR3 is TGTGCCAGCAGCTTTCCCGGCCGGACAGGGGGATACGAGCAGTACTTC. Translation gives CASSFPGRTGGYEQYF.

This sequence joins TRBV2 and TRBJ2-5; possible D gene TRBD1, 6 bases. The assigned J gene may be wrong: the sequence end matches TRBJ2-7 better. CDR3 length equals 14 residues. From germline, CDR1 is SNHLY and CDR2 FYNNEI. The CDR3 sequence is CASSVGQRGYEQYF. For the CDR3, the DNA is TGTGCCAGCAGTGTTGGACAGCGTGGGTACGAGCAGTACTTC.

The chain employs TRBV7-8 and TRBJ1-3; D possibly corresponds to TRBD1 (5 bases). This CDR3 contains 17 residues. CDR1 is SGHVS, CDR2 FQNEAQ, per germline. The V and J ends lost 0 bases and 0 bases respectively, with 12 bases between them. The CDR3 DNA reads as TGTGCCAGCAGCTTAGCGCTGGGGCCCTCCTCTGGAAACACCATATATTTT. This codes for CASSLALGPSSGNTIYF.

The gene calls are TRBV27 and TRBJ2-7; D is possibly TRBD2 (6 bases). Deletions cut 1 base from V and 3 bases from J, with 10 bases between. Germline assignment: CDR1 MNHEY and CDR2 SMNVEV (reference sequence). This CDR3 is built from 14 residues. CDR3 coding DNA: TGTGCCAGCAGTTTATTTGCGGGAAACTACGAGCAGTACTTC. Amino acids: CASSLFAGNYEQYF.

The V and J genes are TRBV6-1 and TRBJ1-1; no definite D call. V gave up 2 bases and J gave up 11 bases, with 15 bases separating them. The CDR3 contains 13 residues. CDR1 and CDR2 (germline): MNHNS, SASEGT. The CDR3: CASSEREDGEAFF. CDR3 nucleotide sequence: TGTGCCAGCAGTGAAAGAGAGGATGGAGAGGCTTTCTTT.

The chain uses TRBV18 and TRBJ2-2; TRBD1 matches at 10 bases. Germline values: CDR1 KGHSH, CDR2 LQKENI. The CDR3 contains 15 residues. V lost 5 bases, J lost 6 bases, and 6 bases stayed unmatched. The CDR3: CASSARQGAPGELFF. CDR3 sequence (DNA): TGTGCCAGCTCAGCACGACAGGGGGCGCCCGGGGAGCTGTTTTTT.

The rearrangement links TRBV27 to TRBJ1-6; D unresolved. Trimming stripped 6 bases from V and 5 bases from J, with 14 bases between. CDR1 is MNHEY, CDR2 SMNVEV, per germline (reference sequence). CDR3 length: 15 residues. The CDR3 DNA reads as TGTGCCAGCAGAACTGAGACACTAGATAATTCACCCCTCCACTTT. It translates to CASRTETLDNSPLHF.

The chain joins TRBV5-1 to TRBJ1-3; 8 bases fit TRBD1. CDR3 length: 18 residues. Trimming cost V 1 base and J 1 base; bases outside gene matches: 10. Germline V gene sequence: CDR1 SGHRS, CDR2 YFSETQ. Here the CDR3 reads CASSLIYRGADSGNTIYF. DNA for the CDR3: TGCGCCAGCAGCTTGATTTACAGGGGGGCTGATTCTGGAAACACCATATATTTT.

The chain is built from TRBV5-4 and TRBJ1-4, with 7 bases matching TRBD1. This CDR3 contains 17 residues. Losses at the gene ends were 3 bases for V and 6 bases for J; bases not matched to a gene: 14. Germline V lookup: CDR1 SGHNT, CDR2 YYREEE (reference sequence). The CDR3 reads CASSSDSQGLGDEKLFF. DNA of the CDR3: TGTGCCAGCAGCTCGGACTCACAGGGGCTTGGAGATGAAAAACTGTTTTTT.

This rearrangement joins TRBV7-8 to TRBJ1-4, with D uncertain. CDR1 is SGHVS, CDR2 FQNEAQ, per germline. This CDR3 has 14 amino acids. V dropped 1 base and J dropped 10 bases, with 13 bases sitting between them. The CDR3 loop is CASSLGRLAGKLFF. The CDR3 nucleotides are TGTGCCAGCAGCTTAGGCAGGTTGGCAGGAAAACTGTTTTTT.

The CDR3 DNA follows: TGTGCCAGCAGCCCAGGGACAGGGGGCTTGGGTGGAGATACGCAGTATTTT. Translating gives CASSPGTGGLGGDTQYF. The chain is built from TRBV11-2 and TRBJ2-3, with TRBD1 matching 12 bases. Germline V gene sequence: CDR1 SGHAT, CDR2 FQNNGV. The CDR3 totals 17 residues. V lost 5 bases, J lost 5 bases, and 11 bases stayed unmatched.

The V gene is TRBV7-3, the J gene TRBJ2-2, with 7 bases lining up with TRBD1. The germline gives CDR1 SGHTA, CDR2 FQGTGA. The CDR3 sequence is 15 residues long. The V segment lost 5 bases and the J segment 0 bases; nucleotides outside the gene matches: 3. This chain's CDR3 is CASSPTGPNTGELFF. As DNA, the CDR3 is TGTGCCAGCAGCCCGACAGGGCCGAACACCGGGGAGCTGTTTTTT. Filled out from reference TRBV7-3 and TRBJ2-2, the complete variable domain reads GAGVSQTPSNKVTEKGKYVELRCDPISGHTALYWYRQSLGQGPEFLIYFQGTGAADDSGLPNDRFFAVRPEGSVSTLKIQRTERGDSAVYLCASSPTGPNTGELFFGEGSRLTVL.